The next 27 T cell receptor beta chains were all read from a single sample in a study of shared clonotypes between healthy human individuals. Repertoires were generated with immunoSEQ multiplex PCR, while TCRdb's copy carries only in-frame clones and drops some. The sample gives around 980,000 clones, about 80% of which show up once; around 0.6% is in the top ten. The material sequenced was memory CD4+ T cells from PBMCs. Subset meaning: CD45RA-negative fraction. The receptors here all came from a man between 18 and 35 years old in good health. Some clones in this sample may be carry-over from other donors' samples.

This clone was recorded a few times. The chain couples TRBV29-1 to TRBJ2-2; 9 bases align to TRBD2. The ends lost 4 bases at V and 4 bases at J; junction bases unmatched: 4. Germline CDR1 reads SQVTM; CDR2 reads ANQGSEA. The CDR3 totals 14 residues. CDR3 in amino acids: CSVASSGITGELFF. The DNA of the CDR3 is TGCAGCGTTGCTTCTAGCGGGATCACCGGGGAGCTGTTTTTT.

The chain employs TRBV10-3 and TRBJ1-2, with D hard to call. The CDR3 spans 13 residues. Germline assignment: CDR1 ENHRY and CDR2 SYGVKD. The V end lost 4 bases, the J end lost 0 bases, and 6 bases lay between the germline ends. The CDR3 spells CAISVESNYGYTF. DNA for the CDR3: TGTGCCATCAGTGTCGAGTCTAACTATGGCTACACCTTC.

This clone was recorded once. The chain carries TRBV7-2 and TRBJ2-3; the match to TRBD2 covers 7 bases. The CDR3 runs 15 residues. Germline V gives CDR1 SGHTA, CDR2 FQGNSA. J was trimmed by 6 bases and V by 5 bases; bases with no gene match: 11. CDR3 sequence reads: CASSTVGGGWDTQYF. The CDR3 DNA follows: TGTGCCAGCAGCACTGTTGGGGGGGGATGGGATACGCAGTATTTT.

The V call is TRBV5-4, the J call TRBJ2-3; D is uncertain. This CDR3 has 13 amino acids. Germline-derived CDR1 and CDR2 are SGHNT and YYREEE (reference sequence). Trimming stripped 2 bases from V and 3 bases from J, with 7 bases between. CDR3 in amino acids: CASSFLDTDTQYF. For the CDR3, the DNA is TGTGCCAGCAGCTTTCTAGATACAGATACGCAGTATTTT. The full variable domain, its missing parts supplied by reference TRBV5-4 and TRBJ2-3, is ETGVTQSPTHLIKTRGQQVTLRCSSQSGHNTVSWYQQALGQGPQFIFQYYREEENGRGNFPPRFSGLQFPNYSSELNVNALELDDSALYLCASSFLDTDTQYFGPGTRLTVL.

This clone was found a few times. The chain uses TRBV4-1 and TRBJ2-1, with D maybe TRBD2 (6 bases). The CDR3 runs to 14 residues. V was cut by 2 bases and J by 6 bases, with 11 bases left in between. Germline V gene data show CDR1 as MGHRA and CDR2 as YSYEKL. The CDR3 spells CASSQLGLTNEQFF. The CDR3 nucleotides are TGCGCCAGCAGCCAACTGGGACTTACCAATGAGCAGTTCTTC.

This chain connects TRBV7-3 to TRBJ1-2; a possible D gene is TRBD1 (6 bases). The length of the CDR3 is 13 residues. Trimming pared 0 bases from V and 6 bases from J, leaving 8 bases between. Germline CDR1 is SGHTA and CDR2 is FQGTGA. The CDR3 DNA follows: TGTGCCAGCAGCTTAACAGGGGGAGATGGCTACACCTTC. It is translated as CASSLTGGDGYTF. The full variable domain, completed using reference TRBV7-3 and TRBJ1-2, is GAGVSQTPSNKVTEKGKYVELRCDPISGHTALYWYRQSLGQGPEFLIYFQGTGAADDSGLPNDRFFAVRPEGSVSTLKIQRTERGDSAVYLCASSLTGGDGYTFGSGTRLTVV.

For this clone: A junction boundary mismatches the germline segment, possibly from a read error. V gene TRBV18 combines with J gene TRBJ2-1; perhaps D is TRBD1 or TRBD2 (7 bases each). There are 13 residues in the CDR3. The germline V gene encodes CDR1 KGHSH and CDR2 LQKENI. CDR3 in DNA: TGTGCCAGCTCCCCACTAGGGGGCGGGAGCGGCGTCTTC. Protein: CASSPLGGGSGVF.

The sample holds one count of this clone. The chain is built from TRBV7-8 and TRBJ1-3; a possible D gene is TRBD1 (5 bases). Per germline, CDR1 SGHVS and CDR2 FQNEAQ. V lost 4 bases and J lost 0, with 7 bases in between. The CDR3 has 14 residues. CDR3 sequence reads: CASSSGPSGNTIYF. Written as DNA, the CDR3 is TGTGCCAGCAGCTCGGGACCCTCTGGAAACACCATATATTTT.

This clone has a handful of counts. This chain uses TRBV18 with TRBJ2-7; no clear D. The CDR3 contains 13 residues. V was clipped by 0 bases and J by 1 base, with 4 bases between them. CDR1 KGHSH and CDR2 LQKENI come from the germline V gene. DNA for the CDR3: TGTGCCAGCTCACCACCTACGTCCTACGAGCAGTACTTC. Encoded protein: CASSPPTSYEQYF.

A remark on this clone: Germline is not matched at one junction end, which may reflect a read error. Here the CDR3 reads CASSFVAGSSEQYF. DNA for the CDR3: TGCGCCAGCAGCTTTGTAGCGGGCTCCTCCGAGCAGTACTTC. The rearrangement joins TRBV5-1 to TRBJ2-7; 7 bases are shared with TRBD2. CDR1 and CDR2 from the germline V gene are SGHRS and YFSETQ. This CDR3 contains 14 residues. Based on the CDR3 plus reference TRBV5-1 and TRBJ2-7, the full variable domain is KAGVTQTPRYLIKTRGQQVTLSCSPISGHRSVSWYQQTPGQGLQFLFEYFSETQRNKGNFPGRFSGRQFSNSRSEMNVSTLELGDSALYLCASSFVAGSSEQYFGPGTRLTVT.

This clone was detected only a few times. The chain links TRBV30 to TRBJ2-1; the D is unclear. Germline CDR1 and CDR2: GTSNPN and SVGIG (reference sequence). The CDR3 consists of 14 residues. The CDR3, as DNA: TGTGCGCTGCAAAGGCAGAGCTCCTACAATGAGCAGTTCTTC. Translating it yields CALQRQSSYNEQFF.

The rearrangement uses TRBV20-1 and TRBJ1-4; D ambiguous. The germline gives CDR1 DFQATT, CDR2 SNEGSKA (reference sequence). The V and J ends lost 8 bases and 8 bases respectively, with 9 bases between them. The CDR3 totals 10 residues. The CDR3 protein is CSTRREKLFF. In DNA, the CDR3 is TGCAGTACGAGGAGGGAAAAACTGTTTTTT.

J is TRBJ1-1 and V is TRBV28; D is undetermined. In germline, CDR1 is MDHEN, CDR2 SYDVKM. Trimming took off 6 bases at V and 1 base at J, with 9 bases between the two ends. The CDR3 spans 13 residues. CDR3 residues: CASSIPRNTEAFF. CDR3 DNA: TGTGCCAGCAGCATCCCGAGGAACACTGAAGCTTTCTTT.

This clone came up once. The CDR3 DNA reads as TGTGCCAGCAGTTTAAGGAGAAGGACAGGGGGCACTGAAGCTTTCTTT. It translates to CASSLRRRTGGTEAFF. The chain recombines TRBV28 with TRBJ1-1; TRBD1 matches at 10 bases. This CDR3 comprises 16 residues. With V trimmed by 2 bases and J by 4 bases, 7 bases remained unmatched. From germline, CDR1 is MDHEN and CDR2 SYDVKM.

The chain has TRBV20-1 and TRBJ1-2; 8 nucleotides agree with TRBD1. Germline assignment: CDR1 DFQATT and CDR2 SNEGSKA (reference sequence). This CDR3 comprises 9 residues. The DNA for the CDR3 is TGCAGGACAGGGGAAGGCTACACCTTC. Its translation: CRTGEGYTF.

Concerning this clone: This CDR3 is also generated by other DNA sequences in the sample. V is TRBV6-1 and J is TRBJ1-1, with unresolved D. The CDR3 is 13 residues long. Trimming took off 4 bases at V and 1 base at J, with 7 bases between the two ends. Germline V CDR1 and CDR2: MNHNS, SASEGT. The CDR3 here is CASSGQKNTEAFF. The CDR3 region has the DNA TGTGCCAGCAGTGGGCAGAAGAACACTGAAGCTTTCTTT.

The chain joins TRBV2 to TRBJ2-5; 12 positions agree with TRBD2. V lost 3 bases, J lost 7 bases, and 12 bases stayed unmatched. Germline lookup yields CDR1 SNHLY and CDR2 FYNNEI. This CDR3 has 17 residues. The CDR3 nucleotides are TGTGCCAGCAGTGACCCGGGACTAGCGGGCCGGGGGGGGACCCAGTACTTC. Translated, it gives CASSDPGLAGRGGTQYF.

The V and J genes are TRBV11-2 and TRBJ1-1; D is undetermined. The germline V and J ends were trimmed by 0 bases and 5 bases, with 13 bases remaining between them. The CDR3 has 15 amino acids. Germline V lookup: CDR1 SGHAT, CDR2 FQNNGV. CDR3 loop: CASSLDAALRTEAFF. The CDR3, as DNA: TGTGCCAGCAGCTTAGATGCGGCACTACGTACTGAAGCTTTCTTT.

The rearrangement uses TRBV5-1 and TRBJ2-2; TRBD2 matches at 10 bases. There are 17 residues in the CDR3. V gave up 0 bases and J gave up 7 bases; unmatched junction bases: 9. Germline V gene lookup returns CDR1 SGHRS and CDR2 YFSETQ. The CDR3 DNA sequence: TGCGCCAGCAGCTTGGGCCGGGCTAGCGGGAGTGGCGGGGAGCTGTTTTTT. Its translation is CASSLGRASGSGGELFF.

The rearrangement uses TRBV9 and TRBJ2-1; weak D call: TRBD2 (6 bases). Looked up from germline, CDR1 is SGDLS and CDR2 is YYNGEE. The CDR3 loop spans 14 amino acids. Trimming pared 0 bases from V and 8 bases from J, leaving 12 bases between. In DNA, the CDR3 is TGTGCCAGCAGCGTAGGGTCTAGCGTACATGAGCAGTTCTTC. It is translated as CASSVGSSVHEQFF.

The rearrangement joins TRBV28 to TRBJ1-1, with TRBD1 identical over 7 bases. V was pared by 8 bases and J by 4 bases, with 13 bases of the junction left unmatched. The V gene's germline CDR1 is MDHEN and CDR2 SYDVKM. The CDR3 spans 15 residues. The CDR3 coding sequence is TGTGCCAGCGGTTCAGTTACAGGGGTAGGCACTGAAGCTTTCTTT. Its protein product is CASGSVTGVGTEAFF.

This sequence joins TRBV19 and TRBJ2-7, with 9 bases lining up with TRBD1. This CDR3 is built from 15 residues. The ends lost 5 bases at V and 6 bases at J; junction bases unmatched: 11. Germline V gene sequence: CDR1 LNHDA, CDR2 SQIVND (reference sequence). The CDR3 loop reads CASSPGTGKVREQYF. The CDR3, as DNA: TGTGCCAGTAGTCCCGGGACAGGGAAGGTCCGCGAGCAGTACTTC.

The V gene is TRBV5-6, the J gene TRBJ2-7, with D perhaps matching TRBD2 (6 bases). Germline CDR1 and CDR2: SGHDT and YYEEEE. The V end was cut by 2 bases, the J end by 5 bases, with 20 bases between. This CDR3 region has 16 residues. In DNA, the CDR3 is TGTGCCAGCAGCTTCCGTGGGTACGGGAGCTGGGACGAGCAGTACTTC. Protein product: CASSFRGYGSWDEQYF.

The chain uses TRBV10-1 and TRBJ2-1, with TRBD2 as a possible D gene (5 bases). CDR3 length equals 16 residues. Germline V gene sequence: CDR1 WNHNN, CDR2 SYGVQD (reference sequence). Trimming left V 2 bases short and J 2 bases short, with 13 bases between. CDR3 sequence: CASSETSWAPYNEQFF. The CDR3 nucleotides read TGCGCCAGCAGTGAGACTAGTTGGGCCCCCTACAATGAGCAGTTCTTC.

This sequence joins TRBV11-2 and TRBJ2-1; D is unclear. V was pared by 2 bases and J by 3 bases, with 8 bases between. Germline V lookup: CDR1 SGHAT, CDR2 FQNNGV. The CDR3 length is 14 residues. CDR3 in DNA: TGTGCCAGCAGCTTATCCGCTTTCTACAATGAGCAGTTCTTC. Residues: CASSLSAFYNEQFF.

In DNA form, the CDR3 reads TGCGCCAGCAGCTTGATGGCAGGGACAGAGACCCAGTACTTC. It codes for CASSLMAGTETQYF. This chain connects TRBV5-1 to TRBJ2-5, with D perhaps being TRBD1 or TRBD2 (5 bases each). V shed 1 base and J shed 4 bases, with 11 bases lying between them. In germline, CDR1 is SGHRS, CDR2 YFSETQ. The length of the CDR3 is 14 residues.

In the case of this clone: Other DNA sequences from this sample encode an identical CDR3 as well. This rearrangement joins TRBV4-2 to TRBJ2-1, with D unresolved. Trimming shortened V by 7 bases and J by 5 bases, and 15 bases separated the two germline ends. The CDR3 has 14 residues. CDR1 is LGHNA and CDR2 is YNFKEQ in the germline V gene. CDR3 sequence: CASKASGLNNEQFF. The CDR3 DNA sequence: TGTGCCAGCAAGGCTAGTGGGCTCAACAATGAGCAGTTCTTC.